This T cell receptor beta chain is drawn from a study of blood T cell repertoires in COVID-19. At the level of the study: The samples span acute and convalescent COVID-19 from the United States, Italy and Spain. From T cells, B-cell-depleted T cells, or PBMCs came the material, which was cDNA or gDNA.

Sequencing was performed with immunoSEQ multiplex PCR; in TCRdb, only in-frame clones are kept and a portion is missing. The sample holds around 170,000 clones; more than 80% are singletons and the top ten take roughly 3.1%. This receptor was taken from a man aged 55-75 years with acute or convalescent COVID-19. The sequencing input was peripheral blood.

Here the CDR3 reads CASSPLRNSPLHF. CDR3 DNA sequence: TGTGCCAGCAGCCCTCTTAGAAATTCACCCCTCCACTTT. The rearrangement links TRBV7-8 to TRBJ1-6; no definite D call. Germline V gene lookup returns CDR1 SGHVS and CDR2 FQNEAQ. This CDR3 region has 13 residues. The V end was cut by 5 bases, the J end by 7 bases, with 9 bases between. Based on the CDR3 plus reference TRBV7-8 and TRBJ1-6, the full variable domain is GAGVSQSPRYKVAKRGQDVALRCDPISGHVSLFWYQQALGQGPEFLTYFQNEAQLDKSGLPSDRFFAERPEGSVSTLKIQRTQQEDSAVYLCASSPLRNSPLHFGNGTRLTVT.